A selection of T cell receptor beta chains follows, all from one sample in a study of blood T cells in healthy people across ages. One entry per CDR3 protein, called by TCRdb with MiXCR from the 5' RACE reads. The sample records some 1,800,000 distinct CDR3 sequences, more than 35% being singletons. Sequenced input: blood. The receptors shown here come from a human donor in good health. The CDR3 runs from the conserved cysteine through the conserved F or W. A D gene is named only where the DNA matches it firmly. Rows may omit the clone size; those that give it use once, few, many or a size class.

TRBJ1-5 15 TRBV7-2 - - CASSLAGQPNQPQHF TGTGCCAGCAGCTTAGCGGGCCAGCCCAATCAGCCCCAGCATTTT
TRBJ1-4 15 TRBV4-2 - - CASSQEGVTNEKLFF TGTGCCAGCAGCCAAGAAGGAGTGACTAATGAAAAACTGTTTTTT
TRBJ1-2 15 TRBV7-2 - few CASSPAGAVYYGYTF TGTGCCAGCAGCCCCGCCGGGGCAGTTTACTATGGCTACACCTTC
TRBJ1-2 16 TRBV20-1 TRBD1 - CSAREFPGQGSWGYTF TGCAGTGCTAGAGAATTTCCGGGACAGGGGTCTTGGGGCTACACCTTC
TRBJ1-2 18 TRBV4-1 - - CASSLSMTKTEANYGYTF TGCGCCAGCAGCCTTTCGATGACCAAGACAGAAGCTAACTATGGCTACACCTTC
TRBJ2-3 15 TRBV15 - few CATSRDGKSTDTQYF TGTGCCACCAGCAGAGATGGAAAGAGCACAGATACGCAGTATTTT
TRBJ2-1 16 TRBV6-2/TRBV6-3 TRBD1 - CASWTGSTRLYNEQFF TGTGCCAGCTGGACAGGGTCCACTCGATTGTACAATGAGCAGTTCTTC
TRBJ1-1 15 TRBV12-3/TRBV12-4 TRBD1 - CASSMPGTGFREAFF TGTGCCAGCAGTATGCCCGGGACAGGGTTTCGCGAAGCTTTCTTT
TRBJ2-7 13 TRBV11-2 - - CASSFGVTNEQYF TGTGCCAGCAGCTTTGGGGTCACCAACGAGCAGTACTTC
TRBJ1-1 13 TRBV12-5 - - CASGNPSYTEAFF TGTGCTAGTGGCAATCCTTCGTACACTGAAGCTTTCTTT
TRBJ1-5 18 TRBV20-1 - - CSASTPRDGREGNQPQHF TGCAGTGCTAGTACTCCCAGGGATGGGCGGGAAGGCAATCAGCCCCAGCATTTT